The T cell receptor (beta chain) described here comes from a study of T cell responses to AZD1222 COVID-19 vaccine. Using immunoSEQ multiplex PCR, the repertoire was profiled, and TCRdb retains in-frame clones only, with some absent. The data contain approximately 69,000 clones, less than 90% of them seen just once; the ten biggest clones take up more than 20%. General study results and limits: The donor group comprised mostly white British people and more females; the analysis possibly underestimated clonal diversity. Spike-wide coverage was observed for vaccine-associated CD4 TCRs, with dominant responses at 160-218 and 743-854.

The CDR3 loop spans 14 amino acids. The ends lost 6 bases at V and 5 bases at J; junction bases unmatched: 9. Germline V CDR1 and CDR2: MDHEN, SYDVKM. In regard to this clone: The antigen is unknown.

Sequencing was performed on peripheral blood, taken 28 days after the second AZD1222 dose. The V gene is TRBV28, the J gene TRBJ1-1; 7 nucleotides match TRBD1. The sequence came from an adult who received the AZD1222 COVID-19 vaccine. Here the CDR3 reads CASRSPGGGTEAFF. CDR3 nucleotide sequence: TGTGCCAGCAGAAGCCCAGGGGGGGGGACTGAAGCTTTCTTT.